The rows below give T cell receptor beta chains drawn from one sample of a study of T cell responses to AZD1222 COVID-19 vaccine. The protocol was immunoSEQ multiplex PCR, while the TCRdb copy is restricted to in-frame clones and leaves out a portion. The sample includes about 99,000 clones, 85% to 95% of them seen just once. Sequencing used peripheral blood, obtained on day 0 of AZD1222 vaccination. These receptors originate from an adult in good health. Each CDR3 is given with its conserved first and last residue. D genes are given only for firm matches. Size values are once, few and many counts, or a class for expanded clones, and some rows have none.

abundance | j_gene | d_gene | v_gene | CDR3nt | CDR3aa
. | TRBJ1-5 | . | TRBV7-2 | TGTGCCAGCAGCAGTTCGAGGAACGGCAATCAGCCCCAGCATTTT | CASSSSRNGNQPQHF
. | TRBJ2-1 | TRBD1 | TRBV7-2 | TGTGCCAGCAGCCCTGACAGGGTGTATTTGGACAATGAGCAGTTCTTC | CASSPDRVYLDNEQFF
. | TRBJ1-2 | . | TRBV7-2 | TGTGCCAGCAGCTTGGCGGACCACCTATTGGGTAGCTACACCTTC | CASSLADHLLGSYTF
once | TRBJ2-7 | . | TRBV6-5 | TGTGCCAGCAGTCCTCAAGGTCCAGCCTACGAGCAGTACTTC | CASSPQGPAYEQYF
. | TRBJ1-1 | . | TRBV30 | TGTGCCTGGAGTGTACCCCTTAACACTGAAGCTTTCTTT | CAWSVPLNTEAFF
. | TRBJ2-2 | TRBD1 | TRBV5-4 | TGTGCCAGCCGGGGGGACAGGGGTGGTACCGGGGAGCTGTTTTTT | CASRGDRGGTGELFF
. | TRBJ2-7 | TRBD2 | TRBV15 | TGTGCCACCAGCAGGGTAGCGGGAGGTCTGGAGCAGTACTTC | CATSRVAGGLEQYF
. | TRBJ2-6 | . | TRBV6-1 | TGTGCCAGCAGTGAAAGGGCGAGCATCATCTCTGGGGCCAACGTCCTGACTTTC | CASSERASIISGANVLTF
. | TRBJ1-1 | . | TRBV5-6 | TGTGCCAGCAGCAGATTGACAGCCACTGAAGCTTTCTTT | CASSRLTATEAFF
. | TRBJ1-6 | TRBD1 | TRBV5-1 | TGCGCCAGCAGCCTCGGGACAGGGGGTAATAATTCACCCCTCCACTTT | CASSLGTGGNNSPLHF
. | TRBJ1-2 | TRBD1 | TRBV6-5 | TGTGCCAGCAGTTACCCGACAGGGGATGGCTACACCTTC | CASSYPTGDGYTF
. | TRBJ2-7 | . | TRBV7-8 | TGTGCCAGCAGCTTAGGGCCCGGCTACGAGCAGTACTTC | CASSLGPGYEQYF
. | TRBJ1-1 | . | TRBV20-1 | TGCAGTGTGGAGGAAAACACTGAAGCTTTCTTT | CSVEENTEAFF
. | TRBJ1-4 | . | TRBV27 | TGTGCCAGCAGTTTGGATTTAGGGGATGAAAAACTGTTTTTT | CASSLDLGDEKLFF
once | TRBJ1-4 | . | TRBV10-3 | TGTGCCATCAGTGAGTCGGCGACAACTAATGAAAAACTGTTTTTT | CAISESATTNEKLFF
. | TRBJ2-2 | TRBD1 | TRBV27 | TGTGCCAGCAGTTCCTGGGACAGGGCGAACACCGGGGAGCTGTTTTTT | CASSSWDRANTGELFF
. | TRBJ2-1 | TRBD2 | TRBV14 | TGTGCCAGCAGCCAAGGCGCGGGGAGGGCTTTAAATGAGCAGTTCTTC | CASSQGAGRALNEQFF
. | TRBJ1-1 | . | TRBV19 | TGTGCCAGTAGTATGGACGCCACGACTGAAGCTTTCTTT | CASSMDATTEAFF
. | TRBJ2-7 | . | TRBV11-1 | TGTGCCAGCAGCTTAGGCTGGGTTAACTCCTACGAGCAGTACTTC | CASSLGWVNSYEQYF
. | TRBJ2-3 | TRBD2 | TRBV4-1 | TGCGCCAGCACCCTGCGACTAGCGGGAGCTAGCACAGATACGCAGTATTTT | CASTLRLAGASTDTQYF
. | TRBJ1-6 | . | TRBV9 | TGTGCCAGCAGCGTAAGCGAAAATTCACCCCTCCACTTT | CASSVSENSPLHF
. | TRBJ1-4 | TRBD1 | TRBV10-3 | TGTGCCATCAGTGACGGTTGGGACAGGAGTGAAAAACTGTTTTTT | CAISDGWDRSEKLFF
. | TRBJ1-5 | . | TRBV7-9 | TGTGCCGTCCGGACGGGGAATCAGCCCCAGCATTTT | CAVRTGNQPQHF
. | TRBJ2-5 | TRBD1 | TRBV2 | TGTGCCAGCAGTACACAGGGGACGGAACAAGAGACCCAGTACTTC | CASSTQGTEQETQYF
. | TRBJ1-2 | TRBD1 | TRBV11-2 | TGTGCCAGCAGCCCCGGGCAGGGGGTAGGCTATGGCTACACCTTC | CASSPGQGVGYGYTF
. | TRBJ1-4 | . | TRBV4-1 | TGCGCCAGCAGCCAGGACACGACAACTAATGAAAAACTGTTTTTT | CASSQDTTTNEKLFF
. | TRBJ2-4 | . | TRBV12-3/TRBV12-4 | TGTGCCAGCAGGGGTTCCAAAAACATTCAGTACTTC | CASRGSKNIQYF
. | TRBJ2-1 | TRBD2 | TRBV19 | TGTGCCAGTAGTATAGCTAGCGGGGCTTCCTACAATGAGCAGTTCTTC | CASSIASGASYNEQFF
. | TRBJ2-7 | . | TRBV4-1 | TGCGCCAGCAGCCAAGCGGGGGACAGCTCCTACGAGCAGTACTTC | CASSQAGDSSYEQYF
. | TRBJ1-3 | . | TRBV12-5 | TGTGCTAGTGGTCAAGGACTGAGGGGAGGAAACACCATATATTTT | CASGQGLRGGNTIYF
. | TRBJ1-5 | TRBD1 | TRBV7-9 | TGTGCCAGCAGCTTTTCGACAGGGGTGGGCAATCAGCCCCAGCATTTT | CASSFSTGVGNQPQHF
. | TRBJ1-6 | . | TRBV2 | TGTGCCAGCAGGGAAGACAGGCGGAATTCACCCCTCCACTTT | CASREDRRNSPLHF
. | TRBJ2-4 | TRBD1 | TRBV11-1 | TGTGCCAGCAGCTTAGATACAGGGGGTGACATTCAGTACTTC | CASSLDTGGDIQYF
. | TRBJ1-1 | . | TRBV3-1/TRBV3-2 | TGTGCCAGCAGCCGCCTTAACACTGAAGCTTTCTTT | CASSRLNTEAFF
. | TRBJ2-1 | . | TRBV28 | TGTGCCAGCAGTTTATCCCGGGTATGGGGGAACAATGAGCAGTTCTTC | CASSLSRVWGNNEQFF
once | TRBJ2-2 | TRBD2 | TRBV3-1/TRBV3-2 | TGTGCCAGCAGCCCGCGGGGGGGCCCCACCGGGGAGCTGTTTTTT | CASSPRGGPTGELFF
few | TRBJ1-1 | . | TRBV13 | TGTGCCAGCAGCTTAGACTTCACCTTTCAATCCTCTGAAGCTTTCTTT | CASSLDFTFQSSEAFF
. | TRBJ1-2 | TRBD1 | TRBV2 | TGTGCCAGCAGTCCACAGGGGCGCGGCTATGGCTACACCTTC | CASSPQGRGYGYTF
few | TRBJ2-3 | . | TRBV7-2 | TGTGCCAGCAGCTTAGTCCCCCGGGATCCGTTTCCCACAGATACGCAGTATTTT | CASSLVPRDPFPTDTQYF
. | TRBJ1-6 | TRBD1 | TRBV7-2 | TGTGCCAGCAGCCGCAAGGGACAGGGCGGATCACCCCTCCACTTT | CASSRKGQGGSPLHF
. | TRBJ2-7 | TRBD2 | TRBV7-9 | TGTGCCAGCAGCACTCGACTAGCGGGAAACTACGAGCAGTACTTC | CASSTRLAGNYEQYF
. | TRBJ2-5 | . | TRBV7-2 | TGTGCCAGCAGCCCCAAAGAGACCCAGTACTTC | CASSPKETQYF
. | TRBJ1-5 | . | TRBV9 | TGTGCCAGCAGTACACACGCGGGGGGAGATCAGCCCCAGCATTTT | CASSTHAGGDQPQHF
. | TRBJ2-4 | . | TRBV4-1 | TGCGCCAGCAGCCAAGATGGGACTCTAGCCAAAAACATTCAGTACTTC | CASSQDGTLAKNIQYF
. | TRBJ2-3 | . | TRBV6-2/TRBV6-3 | TGTGCCAGCAGTCCCGGACTATCGACGCAGTATTTT | CASSPGLSTQYF
few | TRBJ2-2 | . | TRBV5-4 | TGTGCCAGCAGCTTGGTAGGCACGGGGGAGCTGTTTTTT | CASSLVGTGELFF
. | TRBJ1-2 | . | TRBV3-1/TRBV3-2 | TGTGCCAGCAGCCAAAATCCCATAGGTAACTATGGCTACACCTTC | CASSQNPIGNYGYTF
. | TRBJ1-4 | . | TRBV19 | TGTGCCAGTAGTATCCAGGAAGAGAATGAAAAACTGTTTTTT | CASSIQEENEKLFF
. | TRBJ1-2 | . | TRBV19 | TGTGCCAGTAGGCCCGGGACGGGCTTTGGCTACACCTTC | CASRPGTGFGYTF
. | TRBJ2-1 | TRBD2 | TRBV9 | TGTGCCAGCAGCCCCTCCCTAACGGGGGGTCCCAATGAGCAGTTCTTC | CASSPSLTGGPNEQFF
. | TRBJ1-3 | . | TRBV3-1/TRBV3-2 | TGTGCCAGCAGCCAAGCTACGGTCGGGATTTTGGGAAACACCATATATTTT | CASSQATVGILGNTIYF